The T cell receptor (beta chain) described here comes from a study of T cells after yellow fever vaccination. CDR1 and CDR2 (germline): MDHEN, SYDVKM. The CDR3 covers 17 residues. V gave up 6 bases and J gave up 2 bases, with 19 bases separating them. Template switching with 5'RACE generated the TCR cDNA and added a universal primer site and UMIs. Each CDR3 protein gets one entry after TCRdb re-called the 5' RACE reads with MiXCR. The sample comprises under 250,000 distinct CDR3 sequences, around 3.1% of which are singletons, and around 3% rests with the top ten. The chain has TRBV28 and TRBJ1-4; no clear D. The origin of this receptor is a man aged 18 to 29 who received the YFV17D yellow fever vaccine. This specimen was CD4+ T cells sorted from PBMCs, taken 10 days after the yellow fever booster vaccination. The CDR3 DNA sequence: TGTGCCAGCAGCCGGTTGAGAAGCCAGTCCACTAATGAAAAACTGTTTTTT. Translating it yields CASSRLRSQSTNEKLFF.